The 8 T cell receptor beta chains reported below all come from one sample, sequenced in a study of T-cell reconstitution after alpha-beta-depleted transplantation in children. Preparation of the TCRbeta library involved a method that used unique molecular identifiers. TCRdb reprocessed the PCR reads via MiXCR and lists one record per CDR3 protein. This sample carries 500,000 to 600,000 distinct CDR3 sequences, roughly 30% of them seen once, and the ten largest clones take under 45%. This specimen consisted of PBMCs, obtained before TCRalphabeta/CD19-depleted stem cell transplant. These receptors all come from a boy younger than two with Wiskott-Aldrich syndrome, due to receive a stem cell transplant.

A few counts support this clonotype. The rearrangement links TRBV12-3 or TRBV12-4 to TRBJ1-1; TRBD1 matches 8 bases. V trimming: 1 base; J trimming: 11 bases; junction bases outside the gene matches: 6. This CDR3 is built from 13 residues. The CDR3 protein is CASSLGQGALAFF. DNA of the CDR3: TGTGCCAGCAGTTTAGGCCAGGGGGCTTTGGCTTTCTTT.

CDR3 coding DNA: TGTGCCAGCAGTGAGCGGAGGGGCAGATCCTACGAGCAGTACTTC. Its protein is CASSERRGRSYEQYF. This chain uses TRBV2 with TRBJ2-7; maybe TRBD2 (6 bases). This CDR3 has 15 residues. Trimming cost V 3 bases and J 1 base, with 13 bases left between them. The germline V gene has CDR1 SNHLY and CDR2 FYNNEI.

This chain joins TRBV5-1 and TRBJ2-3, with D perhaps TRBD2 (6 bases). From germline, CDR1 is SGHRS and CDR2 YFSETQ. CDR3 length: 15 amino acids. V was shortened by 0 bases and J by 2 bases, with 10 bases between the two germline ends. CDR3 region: CASSLGLGNTDTQYF. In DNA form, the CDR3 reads TGCGCCAGCAGCTTGGGACTAGGGAACACAGATACGCAGTATTTT.

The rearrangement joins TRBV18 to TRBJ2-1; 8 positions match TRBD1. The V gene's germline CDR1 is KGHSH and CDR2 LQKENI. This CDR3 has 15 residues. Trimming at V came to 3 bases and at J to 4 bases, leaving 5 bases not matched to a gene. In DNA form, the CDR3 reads TGTGCCAGCTCACCGGACAGGGTAAAATACAATGAGCAGTTCTTC. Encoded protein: CASSPDRVKYNEQFF. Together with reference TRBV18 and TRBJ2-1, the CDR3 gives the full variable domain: NAGVMQNPRHLVRRRGQEARLRCSPMKGHSHVYWYRQLPEEGLKFMVYLQKENIIDESGMPKERFSAEFPKEGPSILRIQQVVRGDSAAYFCASSPDRVKYNEQFFGPGTRLTVL.

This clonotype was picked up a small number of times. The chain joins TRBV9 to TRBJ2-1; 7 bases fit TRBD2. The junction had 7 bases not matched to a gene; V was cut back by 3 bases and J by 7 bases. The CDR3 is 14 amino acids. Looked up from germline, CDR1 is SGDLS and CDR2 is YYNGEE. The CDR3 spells CASSGTSMNNEQFF. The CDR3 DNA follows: TGTGCCAGCAGCGGGACTAGTATGAATAATGAGCAGTTCTTC.

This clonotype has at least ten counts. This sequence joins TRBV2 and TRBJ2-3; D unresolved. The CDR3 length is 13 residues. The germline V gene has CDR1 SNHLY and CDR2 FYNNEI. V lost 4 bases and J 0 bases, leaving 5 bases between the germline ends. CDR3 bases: TGTGCCAGCAGTGTTGGTAGCACAGATACGCAGTATTTT. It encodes CASSVGSTDTQYF.

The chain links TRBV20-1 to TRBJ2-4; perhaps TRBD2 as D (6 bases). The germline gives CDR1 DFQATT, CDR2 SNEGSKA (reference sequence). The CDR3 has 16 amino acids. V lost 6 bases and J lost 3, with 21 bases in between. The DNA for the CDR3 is TGCAGTGCAACTAGACGAAGGGCGGGACTCAAAAACATTCAGTACTTC. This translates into CSATRRRAGLKNIQYF.

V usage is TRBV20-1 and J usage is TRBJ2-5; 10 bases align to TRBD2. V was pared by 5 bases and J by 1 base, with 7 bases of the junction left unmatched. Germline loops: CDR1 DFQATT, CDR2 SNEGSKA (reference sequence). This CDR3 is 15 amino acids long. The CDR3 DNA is TGCAGTGCTTATTTTACTAGCGGGGTCCAAGAGACCCAGTACTTC. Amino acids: CSAYFTSGVQETQYF.